Below, 23 T cell receptor beta chains from the same sample are listed, as sequenced in a study of shared clonotypes between healthy human individuals. TCRdb's copy holds only in-frame clones and misses some; the assay was immunoSEQ multiplex PCR. The table shows around 320,000 clones, with around 87% occurring only once. The specimen sequenced was memory CD8+ T cells sorted from blood. The subset was: CD45RO+ cells pooled with CCR7-negative TemRA cells. Receptor source: a man younger than 30 in good health.

The rearrangement links TRBV4-1 to TRBJ2-7, with D perhaps TRBD2 (5 bases). Deletions cut 0 bases from V and 0 bases from J, with 9 bases between. Germline assignment: CDR1 MGHRA and CDR2 YSYEKL. There are 15 residues in the CDR3. The CDR3 sequence is CASSQDGGSSYEQYF. CDR3 nucleotide sequence: TGCGCCAGCAGCCAAGATGGAGGAAGCTCCTACGAGCAGTACTTC.

This clone was counted once. V is TRBV4-1 and J is TRBJ2-7; weak D call: TRBD2 (6 bases). This CDR3 is 15 amino acids long. Trimming stripped 3 bases from V and 0 bases from J, with 12 bases between. Germline V gene data show CDR1 as MGHRA and CDR2 as YSYEKL. DNA of the CDR3: TGCGCCAGCAGCCAGAGCCACGGGGGCTCCTACGAGCAGTACTTC. Translated, it gives CASSQSHGGSYEQYF.

This chain uses TRBV18 with TRBJ2-3, with D perhaps TRBD1 or TRBD2 (6 bases each). V lost 2 bases and J 1 base, leaving 10 bases between the germline ends. The germline V gene encodes CDR1 KGHSH and CDR2 LQKENI. This CDR3 has 15 residues. The CDR3: CASSPGGPRTDTQYF. The CDR3 region has the DNA TGTGCCAGCTCACCAGGGGGGCCGCGCACAGATACGCAGTATTTT.

The rearrangement joins TRBV6-1 to TRBJ2-7, with a tentative D call TRBD1 (5 bases). Germline assignment: CDR1 MNHNS and CDR2 SASEGT. The CDR3 extends over 14 amino acids. The ends were cut back, 1 base at V and 2 bases at J, with 9 bases in the middle. This chain's CDR3 is CASSEDRWTYEQYF. The DNA of the CDR3 is TGTGCCAGCAGTGAAGACAGGTGGACCTACGAGCAGTACTTC.

The rearrangement links TRBV19 to TRBJ2-1; 9 bases agree with TRBD1. V lost 3 bases to trimming and J lost 0 bases; unmatched junction nucleotides: 6. This CDR3 comprises 17 residues. Germline CDR1 is LNHDA and CDR2 is SQIVND (reference sequence). The CDR3 spells CASSMGQGPISYNEQFF. The CDR3 coding sequence is TGTGCCAGTAGTATGGGACAGGGTCCCATCTCCTACAATGAGCAGTTCTTC.

The chain joins TRBV4-1 to TRBJ2-7, with 13 bases that match TRBD2. The CDR3 length is 16 residues. V was pared by 5 bases and J by 1 base, with 5 bases of the junction left unmatched. Germline loops: CDR1 MGHRA, CDR2 YSYEKL. Here the CDR3 reads CASSGQTSGGSYEQYF. CDR3 nucleotide sequence: TGCGCCAGCAGCGGACAGACTAGCGGGGGGTCCTACGAGCAGTACTTC.

The chain is built from TRBV27 and TRBJ2-1; D might be TRBD2 (6 bases). The CDR3 is made up of 13 amino acids. The germline V and J ends were trimmed by 7 bases and 6 bases, with 13 bases remaining between them. Germline-derived CDR1 and CDR2 are MNHEY and SMNVEV (reference sequence). CDR3 region: CASKKGGLNEQFF. CDR3 nucleotides: TGTGCCAGCAAAAAAGGAGGGCTCAATGAGCAGTTCTTC.

The chain has TRBV4-3 and TRBJ2-1, with a weak D call TRBD2 (6 bases). V dropped 3 bases and J dropped 5 bases, with 20 bases sitting between them. This CDR3 is 17 amino acids long. The germline V gene has CDR1 LGHNA and CDR2 YSLEER. The chain's CDR3 is CASSQSLAALAHNEQFF. DNA of the CDR3: TGCGCCAGCAGCCAGAGTTTAGCGGCCCTGGCCCACAATGAGCAGTTCTTC.

This clone has only one observation. This chain links TRBV10-3 with TRBJ1-6; D is unclear. CDR1 ENHRY and CDR2 SYGVKD come from the germline V gene. Trimming left V 0 bases short and J 8 bases short, with 11 bases between. The CDR3 is 15 residues long. CDR3 coding DNA: TGTGCCATCAGTGAGTCTTCCATGGCTGATTCACCCCTCCACTTT. Its translation: CAISESSMADSPLHF.

This chain connects TRBV4-1 to TRBJ2-7, with a tentative D call TRBD1 (6 bases). The CDR3 extends over 16 amino acids. V was cut by 0 bases and J by 2 bases, with 14 bases left in between. The germline gives CDR1 MGHRA, CDR2 YSYEKL. This chain's CDR3 is CASSQDPTGLTYEQYF. Written as DNA, the CDR3 is TGCGCCAGCAGCCAAGACCCGACAGGACTGACCTACGAGCAGTACTTC.

J is TRBJ2-3 and V is TRBV6-5, with D perhaps given as TRBD1 or TRBD2 (6 bases each). The CDR3 totals 15 residues. Trimming cost V 0 bases and J 6 bases, with 13 bases left between them. Germline CDR1 MNHEY, CDR2 SVGAGI. The CDR3 protein is CASSYSIGGYDTQYF. The CDR3 coding sequence is TGTGCCAGCAGTTACTCGATCGGGGGCTACGATACGCAGTATTTT.

The V and J genes are TRBV27 and TRBJ1-1, with 7 bases that match TRBD1. With V trimmed by 7 bases and J by 11 bases, 19 bases remained unmatched. This CDR3 spans 15 amino acids. Per the germline V gene, CDR1 is MNHEY and CDR2 is SMNVEV (reference sequence). CDR3 bases: TGTGCCAGCACCTCACAGGGGCCAGGCTGGAGCGGGGCTTTCTTT. The encoded protein is CASTSQGPGWSGAFF.

The rearrangement joins TRBV2 to TRBJ2-7; maybe TRBD1 (5 bases). The V end lost 5 bases, the J end lost 0 bases, and 20 bases lay between the germline ends. Germline V gene lookup returns CDR1 SNHLY and CDR2 FYNNEI. The CDR3 runs to 17 residues. CDR3 region: CASSSRVIGASSYEQYF. The CDR3 DNA follows: TGTGCCAGCAGTAGCAGGGTCATTGGGGCGAGCTCCTACGAGCAGTACTTC. The variable domain in full, with the rest retrieved from reference TRBV2 and TRBJ2-7, is EPEVTQTPSHQVTQMGQEVILRCVPISNHLYFYWYRQILGQKVEFLVSFYNNEISEKSEIFDDQFSVERPDGSNFTLKIRSTKLEDSAMYFCASSSRVIGASSYEQYFGPGTRLTVT.

The table lists this clone with many counts. The CDR3 reads CASNPGTPNEKLFF. The CDR3 DNA is TGTGCCAGCAACCCCGGGACACCTAATGAAAAACTGTTTTTT. The rearrangement links TRBV7-2 to TRBJ1-4; D is possibly TRBD1 (6 bases). Germline assignment: CDR1 SGHTA and CDR2 FQGNSA. The V gene lost 7 bases and the J gene lost 3 bases, with 12 bases spanning the gap. The CDR3 has 14 amino acids.

The chain is built from TRBV25-1 and TRBJ1-1; 9 nucleotides match TRBD1. J was trimmed by 3 bases and V by 6 bases; bases with no gene match: 5. Germline-derived CDR1 and CDR2 are MGHDK and SYGVNS. The CDR3 extends over 14 amino acids. DNA of the CDR3: TGTGCCAGCAGCGTTACAGGGGGCTACACTGAAGCTTTCTTT. Amino acids: CASSVTGGYTEAFF.

J is TRBJ2-1 and V is TRBV6-4; the D is unclear. CDR3 size: 15 residues. V lost 0 bases to trimming and J lost 0 bases, with 6 bases between them. Germline V CDR1 and CDR2: MRHNA, SNTAGT. The CDR3 reads CASSDSLSSYNEQFF. DNA for the CDR3: TGTGCCAGCAGTGACTCCCTGAGCTCCTACAATGAGCAGTTCTTC.

The V gene is TRBV10-1, the J gene TRBJ2-7; the D gene is possibly TRBD2 (5 bases). From germline, CDR1 is WNHNN and CDR2 SYGVQD (reference sequence). The V and J ends lost 0 bases and 3 bases respectively, with 9 bases between them. The CDR3 is 14 amino acids. As DNA, the CDR3 is TGCGCCAGCAGTGAGTCCAACGGGAACTACGAGCAGTACTTC. It codes for CASSESNGNYEQYF.

This chain links TRBV7-9 with TRBJ2-1; 9 nucleotides line up with TRBD1. Germline V CDR1 and CDR2: SEHNR, FQNEAQ (reference sequence). With 5 bases clipped from V and 2 bases from J, the junction kept 4 bases outside the gene matches. CDR3 size: 15 residues. The CDR3 region has the DNA TGTGCCAGCAGCCCCCGACAGGGGGCCTACAATGAGCAGTTCTTC. Protein: CASSPRQGAYNEQFF.

This clone came up once. The chain has TRBV28 and TRBJ1-6, with TRBD1 identical over 7 bases. CDR3 size: 16 residues. V gave up 8 bases and J gave up 4 bases; unmatched junction bases: 11. The germline V gene encodes CDR1 MDHEN and CDR2 SYDVKM. CDR3 region: CASCEDRNLYNSPLHF. In DNA form, the CDR3 reads TGTGCCAGCTGTGAGGACAGGAACCTTTATAATTCACCCCTCCACTTT.

This chain connects TRBV27 to TRBJ2-3; 11 bases fit TRBD2. This CDR3 has 17 residues. The germline CDR1 and CDR2 sequences are MNHEY and SMNVEV (reference sequence). The trim removed 7 bases at V and 4 bases at J, leaving 13 bases unmatched. CDR3 in amino acids: CASNPWFLAGGADTQYF. In DNA form, the CDR3 reads TGTGCCAGCAATCCTTGGTTTTTAGCGGGAGGGGCAGATACGCAGTATTTT.

The chain is built from TRBV6-5 and TRBJ2-7; weak D call: TRBD1 (5 bases). This CDR3 has 13 residues. Looked up from germline, CDR1 is MNHEY and CDR2 is SVGAGI. The V and J ends lost 7 bases and 4 bases respectively, with 14 bases between them. CDR3 DNA sequence: TGTGCCAGCACCGGTCAGGGTCTGTACGAGCAGTACTTC. Amino acid sequence: CASTGQGLYEQYF.

J is TRBJ1-1 and V is TRBV7-3; D gene unclear. This CDR3 is built from 13 residues. Germline CDR1 is SGHTA and CDR2 is FQGTGA. The ends were cut back, 5 bases at V and 1 base at J, with 8 bases in the middle. CDR3 nucleotide sequence: TGTGCCAGCAGCCTCCGAGCGAACACTGAAGCTTTCTTT. Encoded protein: CASSLRANTEAFF.

The V call is TRBV4-1, the J call TRBJ2-5; D tentatively reads TRBD1 or TRBD2 (6 bases each). The CDR3 consists of 15 residues. The ends were cut back, 4 bases at V and 4 bases at J, with 16 bases in the middle. Germline-derived CDR1 and CDR2 are MGHRA and YSYEKL. This chain's CDR3 is CASSPEGGGGETQYF. The CDR3 DNA sequence: TGCGCCAGCAGCCCTGAGGGGGGCGGAGGAGAGACCCAGTACTTC.